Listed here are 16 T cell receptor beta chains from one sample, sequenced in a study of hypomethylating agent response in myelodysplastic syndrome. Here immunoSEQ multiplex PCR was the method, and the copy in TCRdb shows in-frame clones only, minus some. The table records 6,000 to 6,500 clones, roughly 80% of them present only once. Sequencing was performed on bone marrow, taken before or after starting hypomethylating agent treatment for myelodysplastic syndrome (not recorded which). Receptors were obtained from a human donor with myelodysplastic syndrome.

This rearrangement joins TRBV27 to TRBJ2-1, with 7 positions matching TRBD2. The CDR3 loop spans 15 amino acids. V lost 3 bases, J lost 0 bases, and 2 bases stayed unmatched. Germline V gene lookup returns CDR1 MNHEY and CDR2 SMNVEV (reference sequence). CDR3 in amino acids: CASSLGGGSYNEQFF. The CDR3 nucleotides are TGTGCCAGCAGTTTGGGCGGGGGCTCCTACAATGAGCAGTTCTTC.

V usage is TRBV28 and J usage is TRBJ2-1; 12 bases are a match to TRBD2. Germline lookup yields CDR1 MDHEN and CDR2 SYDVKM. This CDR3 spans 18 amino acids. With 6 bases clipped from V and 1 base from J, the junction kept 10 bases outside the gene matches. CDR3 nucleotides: TGTGCCAGCAGAGGGCTAGCGGGAGGGCCGGGTTCCTACAATGAGCAGTTCTTC. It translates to CASRGLAGGPGSYNEQFF.

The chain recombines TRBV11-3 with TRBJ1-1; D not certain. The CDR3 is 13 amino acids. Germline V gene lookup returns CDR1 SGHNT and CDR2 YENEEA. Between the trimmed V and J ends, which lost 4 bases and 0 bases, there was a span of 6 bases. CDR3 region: CASSYQVNTEAFF. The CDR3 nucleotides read TGTGCCAGCAGCTATCAGGTGAACACTGAAGCTTTCTTT.

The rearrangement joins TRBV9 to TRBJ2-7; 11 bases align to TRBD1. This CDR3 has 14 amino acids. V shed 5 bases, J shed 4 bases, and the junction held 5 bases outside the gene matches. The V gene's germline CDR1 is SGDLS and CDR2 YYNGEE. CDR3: CASSNRDRGYEQYF. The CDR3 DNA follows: TGTGCCAGCAGTAACCGGGACAGGGGGTACGAGCAGTACTTC. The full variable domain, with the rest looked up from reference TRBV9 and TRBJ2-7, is DSGVTQTPKHLITATGQRVTLRCSPRSGDLSVYWYQQSLDQGLQFLIQYYNGEERAKGNILERFSAQQFPDLHSELNLSSLELGDSALYFCASSNRDRGYEQYFGPGTRLTVT.

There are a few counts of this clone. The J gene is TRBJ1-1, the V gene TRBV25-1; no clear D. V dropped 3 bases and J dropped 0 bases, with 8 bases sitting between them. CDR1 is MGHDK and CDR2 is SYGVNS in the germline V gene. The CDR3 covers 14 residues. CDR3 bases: TGTGCCAGCAGTGAGATTGAGGTGAACACTGAAGCTTTCTTT. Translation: CASSEIEVNTEAFF.

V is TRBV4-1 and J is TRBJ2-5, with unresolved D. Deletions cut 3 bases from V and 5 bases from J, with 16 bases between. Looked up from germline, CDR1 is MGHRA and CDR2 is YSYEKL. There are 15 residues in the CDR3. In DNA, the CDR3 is TGCGCCAGCAGCCAGGGGATTTTCGATGAGGAGACCCAGTACTTC. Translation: CASSQGIFDEETQYF.

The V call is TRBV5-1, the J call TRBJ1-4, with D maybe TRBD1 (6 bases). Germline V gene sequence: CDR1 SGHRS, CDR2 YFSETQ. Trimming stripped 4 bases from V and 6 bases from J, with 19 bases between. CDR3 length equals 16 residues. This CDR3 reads CASSRKTRGGDEKLFF. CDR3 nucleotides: TGCGCCAGCAGCCGAAAAACCAGGGGAGGGGATGAAAAACTGTTTTTT.

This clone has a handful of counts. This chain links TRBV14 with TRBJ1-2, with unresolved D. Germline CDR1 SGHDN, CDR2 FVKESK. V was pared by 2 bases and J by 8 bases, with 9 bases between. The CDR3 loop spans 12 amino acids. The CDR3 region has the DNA TGTGCCAGCAGCCAAAATGGGAGGGGCTACACCTTC. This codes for CASSQNGRGYTF. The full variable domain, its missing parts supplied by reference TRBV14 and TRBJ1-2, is EAGVTQFPSHSVIEKGQTVTLRCDPISGHDNLYWYRRVMGKEIKFLLHFVKESKQDESGMPNNRFLAERTGGTYSTLKVQPAELEDSGVYFCASSQNGRGYTFGSGTRLTVV.

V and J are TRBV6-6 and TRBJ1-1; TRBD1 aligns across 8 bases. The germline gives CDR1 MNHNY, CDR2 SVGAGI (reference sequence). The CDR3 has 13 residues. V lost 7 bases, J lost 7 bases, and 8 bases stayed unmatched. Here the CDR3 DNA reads TGTGCCAGCACCCTAACCGGGACAGGTGAAGCTTTCTTT. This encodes CASTLTGTGEAFF.

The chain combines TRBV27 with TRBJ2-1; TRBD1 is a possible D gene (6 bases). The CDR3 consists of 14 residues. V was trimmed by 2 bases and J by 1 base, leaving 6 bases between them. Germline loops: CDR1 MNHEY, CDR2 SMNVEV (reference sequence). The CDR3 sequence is CASSLTGSYNEQFF. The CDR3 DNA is TGTGCCAGCAGTTTAACAGGGTCCTACAATGAGCAGTTCTTC.

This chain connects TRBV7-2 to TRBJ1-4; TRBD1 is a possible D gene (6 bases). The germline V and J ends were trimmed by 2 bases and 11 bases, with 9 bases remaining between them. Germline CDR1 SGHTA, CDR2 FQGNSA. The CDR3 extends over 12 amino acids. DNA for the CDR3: TGTGCCAGCAGCTTATCGCAGGGGAAACTGTTTTTT. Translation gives CASSLSQGKLFF.

In nucleotides, the CDR3 is TGTGCCAGCAGTCCAGATCTACGCACTGAAGCTTTCTTT. Translating gives CASSPDLRTEAFF. The V and J genes are TRBV25-1 and TRBJ1-1; no clear D. Between the trimmed V and J ends, which lost 5 bases and 4 bases, there was a span of 11 bases. Per germline, CDR1 MGHDK and CDR2 SYGVNS. There are 13 residues in the CDR3.

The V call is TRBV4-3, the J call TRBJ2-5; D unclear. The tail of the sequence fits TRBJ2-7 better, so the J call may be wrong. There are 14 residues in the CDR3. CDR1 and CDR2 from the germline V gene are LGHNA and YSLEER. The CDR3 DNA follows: TGCGCCAGCAGCCAAGGGCGTACATCCTACGAGCAGTACTTC. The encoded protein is CASSQGRTSYEQYF.

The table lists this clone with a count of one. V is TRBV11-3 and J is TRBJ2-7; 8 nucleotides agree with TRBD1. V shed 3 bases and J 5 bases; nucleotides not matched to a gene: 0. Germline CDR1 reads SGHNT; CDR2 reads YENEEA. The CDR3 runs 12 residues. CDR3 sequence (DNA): TGTGCCAGCAGCTTGGACAGGGACGAGCAGTACTTC. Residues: CASSLDRDEQYF.

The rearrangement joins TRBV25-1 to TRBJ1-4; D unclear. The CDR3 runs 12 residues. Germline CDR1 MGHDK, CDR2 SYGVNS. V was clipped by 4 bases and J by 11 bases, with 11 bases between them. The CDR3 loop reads CASSASRGKLFF. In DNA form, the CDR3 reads TGTGCCAGCAGTGCCAGCCGTGGGAAACTGTTTTTT.

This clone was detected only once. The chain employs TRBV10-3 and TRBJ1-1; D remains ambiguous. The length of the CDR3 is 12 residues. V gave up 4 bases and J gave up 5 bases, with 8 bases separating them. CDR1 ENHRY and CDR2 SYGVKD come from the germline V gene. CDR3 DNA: TGTGCCATCAGTGCCGAGTGGACTGAAGCTTTCTTT. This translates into CAISAEWTEAFF.